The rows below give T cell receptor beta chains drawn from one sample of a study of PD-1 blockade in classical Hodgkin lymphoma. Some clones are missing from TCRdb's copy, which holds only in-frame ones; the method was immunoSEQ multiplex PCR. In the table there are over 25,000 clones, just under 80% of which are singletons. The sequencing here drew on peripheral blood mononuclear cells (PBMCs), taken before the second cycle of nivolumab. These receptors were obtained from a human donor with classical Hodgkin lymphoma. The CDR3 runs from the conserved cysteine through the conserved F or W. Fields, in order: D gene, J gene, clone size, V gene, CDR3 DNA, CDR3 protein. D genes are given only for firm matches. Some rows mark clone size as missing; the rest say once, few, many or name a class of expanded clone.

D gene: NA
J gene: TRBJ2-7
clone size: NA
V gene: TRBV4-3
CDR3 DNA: TGCGCCAGCAGCCAAGATCGTGGAACAGGGTCCCCCTACGAGCAGTACTTC
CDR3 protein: CASSQDRGTGSPYEQYF

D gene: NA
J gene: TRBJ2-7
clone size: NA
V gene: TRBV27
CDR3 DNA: TGTGCCAGCAGTTTATCGGGCAATTGGGGCGGCGAGCAGTACTTC
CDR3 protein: CASSLSGNWGGEQYF

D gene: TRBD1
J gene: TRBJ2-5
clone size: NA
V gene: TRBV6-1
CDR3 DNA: TGTGCCAGCAGAAGCGGGACAGGGAAGGGCGAGACCCAGTACTTC
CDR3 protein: CASRSGTGKGETQYF

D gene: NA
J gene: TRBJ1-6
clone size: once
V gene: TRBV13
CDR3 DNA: TGTGCCAGCAGCTTTGGCGGGGTGAGGGGGGATAATTCACCCCTCCACTTT
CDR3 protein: CASSFGGVRGDNSPLHF

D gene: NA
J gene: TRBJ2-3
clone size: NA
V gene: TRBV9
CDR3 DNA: TGTGCCAGCAGCCAGTCCCTGACTAGTCCCACGCAGTATTTT
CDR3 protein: CASSQSLTSPTQYF

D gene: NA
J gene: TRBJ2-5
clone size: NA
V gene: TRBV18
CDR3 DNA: TGTGCCAGCTCCCTGGGTGGGGCAATGGAGACCCAGTACTTC
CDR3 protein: CASSLGGAMETQYF

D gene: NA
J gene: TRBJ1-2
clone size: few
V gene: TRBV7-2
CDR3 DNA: TGTGCCAGCAGCCTCCATTCGGGGGACGTCCTCTATGGCTACACCTTC
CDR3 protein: CASSLHSGDVLYGYTF

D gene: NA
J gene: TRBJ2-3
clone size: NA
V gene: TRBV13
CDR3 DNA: TGTGCCAGCAGCTTAGATCGAGATACGCAGTATTTT
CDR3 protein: CASSLDRDTQYF

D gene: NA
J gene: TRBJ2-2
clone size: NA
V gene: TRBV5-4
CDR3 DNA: TGTGCCAGCAGCTACGACCAAACCGGGGAGCTGTTTTTT
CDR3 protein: CASSYDQTGELFF

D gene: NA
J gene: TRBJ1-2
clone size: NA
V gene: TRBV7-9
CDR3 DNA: TGTGCCAGCAGCTTAGAAGGGGAGGCTGGTGGCTACACCTTC
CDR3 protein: CASSLEGEAGGYTF

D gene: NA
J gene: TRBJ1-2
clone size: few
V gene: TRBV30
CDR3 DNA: TGTGCCTCAAATTATGGCCTAAACGATGGCTACACCTTC
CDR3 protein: CASNYGLNDGYTF

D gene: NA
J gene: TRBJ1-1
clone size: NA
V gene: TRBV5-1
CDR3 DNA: TGCGCCAGCATCAGGGGAGACTCGAACACTGAAGCTTTCTTT
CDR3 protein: CASIRGDSNTEAFF

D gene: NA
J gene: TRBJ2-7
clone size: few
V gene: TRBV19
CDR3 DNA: TGTGCCAGTAGTCCCGGGACGTATGAGCAGTACTTC
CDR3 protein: CASSPGTYEQYF

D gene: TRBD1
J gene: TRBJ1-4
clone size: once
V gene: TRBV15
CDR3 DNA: TGTGCCACCAGCAGAGTCCGACAGGGGGATGAAAAACTGTTTTTT
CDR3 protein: CATSRVRQGDEKLFF

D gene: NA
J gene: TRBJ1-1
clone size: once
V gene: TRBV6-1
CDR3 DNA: TGTGCCAGCAGTGAGACAGGTAGGAACACTGAAGCTTTCTTT
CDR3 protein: CASSETGRNTEAFF

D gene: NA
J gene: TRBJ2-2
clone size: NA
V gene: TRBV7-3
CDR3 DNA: TGTGCCAGCAGCATAAACGCGAACACCGGGGAGCTGTTTTTT
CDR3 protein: CASSINANTGELFF

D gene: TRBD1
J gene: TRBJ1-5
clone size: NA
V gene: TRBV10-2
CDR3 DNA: TGCGCCAGCAGTGAGTTCACAGGGGGGGGAAATCAGCCCCAGCATTTT
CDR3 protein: CASSEFTGGGNQPQHF

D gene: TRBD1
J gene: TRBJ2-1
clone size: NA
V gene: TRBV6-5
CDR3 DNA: TGTGCCAGCAAAGGGACAGGGGGCTTCAATGAGCAGTTCTTC
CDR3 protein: CASKGTGGFNEQFF

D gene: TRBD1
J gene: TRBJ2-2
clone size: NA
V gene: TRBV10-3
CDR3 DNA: TGTGCCGCCGACAGGGGAGGGAACACCGGGGAGCTGTTTTTT
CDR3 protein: CAADRGGNTGELFF

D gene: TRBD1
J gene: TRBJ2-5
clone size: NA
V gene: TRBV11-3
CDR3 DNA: TGTGCCAGCAGCCTTAACCTGGGACAGCAAGAGACCCAGTACTTC
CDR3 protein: CASSLNLGQQETQYF

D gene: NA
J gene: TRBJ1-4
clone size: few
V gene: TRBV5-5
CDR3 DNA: TGTGCCAGCACCGGACGTAGAGACCTTAATGAAAAACTGTTTTTT
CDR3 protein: CASTGRRDLNEKLFF

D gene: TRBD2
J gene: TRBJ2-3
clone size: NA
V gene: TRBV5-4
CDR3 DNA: TGTGCCAGCAGCTCCGACCGACTAGCGGGGGGCTTTTATACGCAGTATTTT
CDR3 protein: CASSSDRLAGGFYTQYF

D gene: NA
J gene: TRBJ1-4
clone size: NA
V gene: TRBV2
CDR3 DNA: TGTGCCAGCAGTGCTACAGGGCACGTTAATGAAAAACTGTTTTTT
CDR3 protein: CASSATGHVNEKLFF

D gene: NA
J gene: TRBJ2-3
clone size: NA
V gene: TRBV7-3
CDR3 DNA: TGTGCCAGCAGCGCTACCCGGGACTCCCACACAGATACGCAGTATTTT
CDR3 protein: CASSATRDSHTDTQYF